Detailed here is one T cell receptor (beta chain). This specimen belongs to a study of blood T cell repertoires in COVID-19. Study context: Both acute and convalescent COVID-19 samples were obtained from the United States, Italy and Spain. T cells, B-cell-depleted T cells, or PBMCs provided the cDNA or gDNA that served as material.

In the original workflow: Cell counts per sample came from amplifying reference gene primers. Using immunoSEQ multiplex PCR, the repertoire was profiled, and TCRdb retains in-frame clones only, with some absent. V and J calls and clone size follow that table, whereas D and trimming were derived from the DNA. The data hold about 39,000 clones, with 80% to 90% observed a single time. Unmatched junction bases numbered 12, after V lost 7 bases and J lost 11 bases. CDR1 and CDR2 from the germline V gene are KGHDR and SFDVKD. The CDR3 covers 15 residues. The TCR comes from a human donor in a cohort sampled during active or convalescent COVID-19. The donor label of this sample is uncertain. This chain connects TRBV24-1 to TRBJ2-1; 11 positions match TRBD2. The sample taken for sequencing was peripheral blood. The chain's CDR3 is CATRATSGSTSKQFF. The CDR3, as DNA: TGTGCCACCAGGGCAACTAGCGGGAGTACGTCGAAGCAGTTCTTC.